The clone carrying this TCR beta chain was seen more than once but under ten times. V lost 0 bases and J lost 4, with 16 bases in between. The CDR3 totals 16 residues. Germline values: CDR1 LGHNT, CDR2 FRNRAP. Donors each provided around 10 milliliters of peripheral blood. It was with a sample-barcoded 5' primer and a J-beta primer mix that a second PCR of roughly 7 to 12 cycles was run. TCRdb processed the 5' RACE reads anew with MiXCR; each CDR3 protein has one entry. This table holds some 320,000 distinct CDR3 sequences, around 29% found once. This entry comes from a study of blood T cells in healthy people across ages.

The genes are TRBV12-5 and TRBJ2-7; either TRBD1 or TRBD2 may fit D (5 bases each). Sequenced input: blood. The sequence was collected from a woman between 65 and 79 years old in good health. The CDR3 is CASGLVQVAILYEQYF. Written as DNA, the CDR3 is TGTGCTAGTGGTTTGGTACAGGTAGCGATATTGTACGAGCAGTACTTC.